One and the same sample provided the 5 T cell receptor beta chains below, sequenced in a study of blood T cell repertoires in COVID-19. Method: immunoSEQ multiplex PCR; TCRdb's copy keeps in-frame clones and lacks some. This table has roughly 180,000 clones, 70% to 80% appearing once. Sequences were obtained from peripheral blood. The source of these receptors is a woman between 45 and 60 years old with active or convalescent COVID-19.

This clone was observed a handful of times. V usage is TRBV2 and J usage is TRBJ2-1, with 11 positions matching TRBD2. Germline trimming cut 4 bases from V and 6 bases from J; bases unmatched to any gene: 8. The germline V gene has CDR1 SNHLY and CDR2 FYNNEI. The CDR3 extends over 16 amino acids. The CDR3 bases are TGTGCCAGCAGTGCTTTAGTAGCGGGGGGGAGCAATGAGCAGTTCTTC. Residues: CASSALVAGGSNEQFF.

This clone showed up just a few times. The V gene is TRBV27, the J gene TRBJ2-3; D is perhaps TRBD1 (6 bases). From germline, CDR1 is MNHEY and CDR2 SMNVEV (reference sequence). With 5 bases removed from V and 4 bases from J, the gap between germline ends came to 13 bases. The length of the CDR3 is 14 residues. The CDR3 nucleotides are TGTGCCAGCAGTCGCCGACAGGCCCCAGATACGCAGTATTTT. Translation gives CASSRRQAPDTQYF.

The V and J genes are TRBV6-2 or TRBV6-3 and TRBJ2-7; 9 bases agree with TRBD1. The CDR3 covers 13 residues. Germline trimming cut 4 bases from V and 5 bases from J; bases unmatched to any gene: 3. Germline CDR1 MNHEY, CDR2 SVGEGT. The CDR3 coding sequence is TGTGCCAGCAGTTGGACAGGGGTACACGAGCAGTACTTC. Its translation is CASSWTGVHEQYF.

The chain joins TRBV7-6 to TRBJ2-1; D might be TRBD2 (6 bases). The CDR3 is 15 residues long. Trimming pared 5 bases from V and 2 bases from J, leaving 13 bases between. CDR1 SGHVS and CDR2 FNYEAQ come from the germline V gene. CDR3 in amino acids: CASSQAGTAYNEQFF. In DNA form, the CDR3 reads TGTGCCAGCAGCCAAGCCGGGACTGCCTACAATGAGCAGTTCTTC.

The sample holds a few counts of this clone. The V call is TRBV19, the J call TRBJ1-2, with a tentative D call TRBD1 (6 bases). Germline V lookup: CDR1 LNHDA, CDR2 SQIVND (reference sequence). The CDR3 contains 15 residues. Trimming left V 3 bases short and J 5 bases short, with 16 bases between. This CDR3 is CASSIRQASWYGYTF. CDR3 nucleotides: TGTGCCAGTAGTATTAGACAGGCGTCTTGGTATGGCTACACCTTC.